The 27 T cell receptor beta chains below come from one sample, sequenced in a study of circulating and synovial CD4+ cells in juvenile arthritis. Clones were sequenced by immunoSEQ multiplex PCR, and TCRdb holds only the in-frame ones, with some missing. The sample has tens of thousands of clones, roughly 95% seen once. Sequencing was carried out using CD4+ T cells from blood. All receptors come from a human donor with juvenile idiopathic arthritis.

The rearrangement joins TRBV5-6 to TRBJ2-7; tentative D call: TRBD2 (6 bases). Germline V gene data show CDR1 as SGHDT and CDR2 as YYEEEE. The CDR3 consists of 15 residues. V shed 0 bases and J shed 2 bases, with 12 bases lying between them. This CDR3 reads CASSLGGTPTYEQYF. As DNA, the CDR3 is TGTGCCAGCAGCTTGGGTGGGACTCCGACCTACGAGCAGTACTTC.

About this clone itself: The same CDR3 also results from other DNA sequences found in this sample. V gene TRBV6-5 combines with J gene TRBJ1-3; 7 nucleotides line up with TRBD1. V lost 6 bases and J lost 1; bases outside the gene matches: 3. The germline gives CDR1 MNHEY, CDR2 SVGAGI. The CDR3 runs 14 residues. The CDR3 coding sequence is TGTGCCAGCAGCCAGACAGGGTCTGGAAACACCATATATTTT. This translates into CASSQTGSGNTIYF.

V gene TRBV6-5 combines with J gene TRBJ1-1, with 8 bases that match TRBD1. The CDR3 is 16 amino acids. Per germline, CDR1 MNHEY and CDR2 SVGAGI. V shed 4 bases, J shed 0 bases, and the junction held 7 bases outside the gene matches. The CDR3 nucleotides read TGTGCCAGCAGTTCCCGGACAGGGCTCATGAACACTGAAGCTTTCTTT. Protein sequence: CASSSRTGLMNTEAFF.

The chain carries TRBV18 and TRBJ1-1; 7 bases map to TRBD1. Unmatched junction bases numbered 4, after V lost 2 bases and J lost 4 bases. The CDR3 covers 14 residues. Germline CDR1 is KGHSH and CDR2 is LQKENI. CDR3 bases: TGTGCCAGCTCACCAGCAGGGGGTCGCACTGAAGCTTTCTTT. Its protein product is CASSPAGGRTEAFF.

The chain has TRBV19 and TRBJ1-2; tentatively, D is TRBD1 (5 bases). The CDR3 spans 11 residues. Trimming took 6 bases from V and 11 from J, leaving 13 bases between them. The germline V gene encodes CDR1 LNHDA and CDR2 SQIVND (reference sequence). CDR3 loop: CASRSGQVYTF. Here the CDR3 DNA reads TGTGCCAGTAGATCAGGGCAGGTTTACACCTTC.

CDR3 protein: CASSQPFKREVGYGYTF. DNA for the CDR3: TGCGCCAGCAGCCAACCTTTCAAGAGGGAGGTAGGCTATGGCTACACCTTC. The chain carries TRBV4-1 and TRBJ1-2; no clear D. CDR3 length equals 17 residues. V gave up 2 bases and J gave up 4 bases, with 20 bases separating them. Germline CDR1 and CDR2: MGHRA and YSYEKL.

V usage is TRBV5-1 and J usage is TRBJ2-1; the D gene is possibly TRBD2 (6 bases). CDR3 length: 12 residues. The germline V gene has CDR1 SGHRS and CDR2 YFSETQ. Trimming cost V 1 base and J 15 bases, with 14 bases left between them. The CDR3 loop reads CASSLQEGRWFF. CDR3 sequence (DNA): TGCGCCAGCAGCTTGCAGGAGGGGAGGTGGTTCTTC. The entire variable domain, with the rest obtained from reference TRBV5-1 and TRBJ2-1, is as follows: KAGVTQTPRYLIKTRGQQVTLSCSPISGHRSVSWYQQTPGQGLQFLFEYFSETQRNKGNFPGRFSGRQFSNSRSEMNVSTLELGDSALYLCASSLQEGRWFFGPGTRLTVL.

This sequence joins TRBV5-1 and TRBJ2-1; 9 bases agree with TRBD2. The CDR3 runs to 15 residues. V was pared by 5 bases and J by 9 bases, with 12 bases of the junction left unmatched. The germline V gene has CDR1 SGHRS and CDR2 YFSETQ. CDR3 in DNA: TGCGCCAGCAGTAGGCTAGCGGGAAGTTCAGTTGAGCAGTTCTTC. Translation: CASSRLAGSSVEQFF.

The V and J genes are TRBV30 and TRBJ2-6; TRBD1 agrees at 7 bases. The V gene's germline CDR1 is GTSNPN and CDR2 SVGIG (reference sequence). V gave up 0 bases and J gave up 2 bases; unmatched junction bases: 16. This CDR3 has 20 residues. The CDR3 loop reads CAWSVVRWTGRSPGANVLTF. The CDR3 DNA is TGTGCCTGGAGTGTAGTTCGTTGGACAGGCCGCTCCCCTGGGGCCAACGTCCTGACTTTC. Full variable domain (outside the CDR3, taken from reference TRBV30 and TRBJ2-6): SQTIHQWPATLVQPVGSPLSLECTVEGTSNPNLYWYRQAAGRGLQLLFYSVGIGQISSEVPQNLSASRPQDRQFILSSKKLLLSDSGFYLCAWSVVRWTGRSPGANVLTFGAGSRLTVL.

The V call is TRBV7-9, the J call TRBJ2-7; 10 positions match TRBD1. There are 14 residues in the CDR3. The germline V gene has CDR1 SEHNR and CDR2 FQNEAQ (reference sequence). The J segment lost 3 bases and the V segment lost 5 bases, leaving 4 bases of the junction unmatched. The CDR3 bases are TGTGCCAGCAGCCCGGGACAGGGGAACTACGAGCAGTACTTC. Translation gives CASSPGQGNYEQYF.

J is TRBJ1-2 and V is TRBV2, with unresolved D. The CDR3 is 13 amino acids. Between the trimmed V and J ends, which lost 7 bases and 12 bases, there was a span of 21 bases. Germline V CDR1 and CDR2: SNHLY, FYNNEI. CDR3 coding DNA: TGTGCCAGCACCCCCCAGCTGGAGCAGCCCCACACCTTC. Amino acid sequence: CASTPQLEQPHTF.

The chain carries TRBV18 and TRBJ1-2; no reliable D call. The CDR3 spans 13 residues. Per germline, CDR1 KGHSH and CDR2 LQKENI. The germline V and J ends were trimmed by 6 bases and 4 bases, with 12 bases remaining between them. The CDR3 reads CASSPRGGYGYTF. Here the CDR3 DNA reads TGTGCCAGCTCTCCTCGGGGAGGCTATGGCTACACCTTC. The full variable domain, its missing parts supplied by reference TRBV18 and TRBJ1-2, is NAGVMQNPRHLVRRRGQEARLRCSPMKGHSHVYWYRQLPEEGLKFMVYLQKENIIDESGMPKERFSAEFPKEGPSILRIQQVVRGDSAAYFCASSPRGGYGYTFGSGTRLTVV.

V and J are TRBV2 and TRBJ2-1; TRBD2 might be the D (5 bases). The germline CDR1 and CDR2 sequences are SNHLY and FYNNEI. The V gene lost 3 bases and the J gene lost 12 bases, with 9 bases spanning the gap. The CDR3 covers 11 residues. DNA for the CDR3: TGTGCCAGCAGTGAGGAGGCCTGGCAGTTCTTC. Amino acids: CASSEEAWQFF.

The V gene is TRBV7-9, the J gene TRBJ1-4; 8 positions match TRBD1. Trimming at V came to 5 bases and at J to 5 bases, leaving 7 bases not matched to a gene. The germline CDR1 and CDR2 sequences are SEHNR and FQNEAQ (reference sequence). This CDR3 has 15 amino acids. The CDR3 DNA follows: TGTGCCAGCAGCCTCGACAGGGGAGTGAATGAAAAACTGTTTTTT. Its protein is CASSLDRGVNEKLFF. The variable domain in full, completed from reference TRBV7-9 and TRBJ1-4, reads DTGVSQNPRHKITKRGQNVTFRCDPISEHNRLYWYRQTLGQGPEFLTYFQNEAQLEKSRLLSDRFSAERPKGSFSTLEIQRTEQGDSAMYLCASSLDRGVNEKLFFGSGTQLSVL.

V usage is TRBV6-1 and J usage is TRBJ2-1, with 8 bases matching TRBD1. The CDR3 is 14 amino acids. Losses at the gene ends were 4 bases for V and 5 bases for J; bases not matched to a gene: 4. Germline CDR1 reads MNHNS; CDR2 reads SASEGT. CDR3 in amino acids: CASSARGLNNEQFF. The CDR3 coding sequence is TGTGCCAGCAGTGCCAGGGGGCTGAACAATGAGCAGTTCTTC.

V and J are TRBV27 and TRBJ2-5; D not certain. The CDR3 consists of 14 residues. Germline V gene lookup returns CDR1 MNHEY and CDR2 SMNVEV (reference sequence). Trimming cost V 3 bases and J 3 bases, with 11 bases left between them. DNA of the CDR3: TGTGCCAGCAGTTTGTCCATTACTAAAGAGACCCAGTACTTC. Protein product: CASSLSITKETQYF.

The CDR3 DNA reads as TGTGCCAGTAGTATGGTACAGGGCCGGGGAAACACCATATATTTT. Its protein is CASSMVQGRGNTIYF. The chain couples TRBV19 to TRBJ1-3, with D perhaps matching TRBD1 (6 bases). The CDR3 runs to 15 residues. The V end lost 3 bases, the J end lost 4 bases, and 13 bases lay between the germline ends. Germline V gene data show CDR1 as LNHDA and CDR2 as SQIVND (reference sequence).

The gene calls are TRBV9 and TRBJ2-5; D ambiguous. The germline CDR1 and CDR2 sequences are SGDLS and YYNGEE. This CDR3 region has 15 residues. V lost 0 bases to trimming and J lost 7 bases, with 16 bases between them. The CDR3 DNA sequence: TGTGCCAGCAGCGTAGGGTACCCGCCGGGTGCGACCCAGTACTTC. This codes for CASSVGYPPGATQYF.

The chain uses TRBV29-1 and TRBJ1-2; D is unclear. The CDR3 consists of 10 residues. V was clipped by 6 bases and J by 4 bases, with 6 bases between them. The germline V gene encodes CDR1 SQVTM and CDR2 ANQGSEA. The DNA for the CDR3 is TGCAGCGTCGAGAGCTATGGCTACACCTTC. This sequence encodes CSVESYGYTF.

DNA of the CDR3: TGTGCCTGGAGTGTTCAGGGCCCTAACTATGGCTACACCTTC. The encoded protein is CAWSVQGPNYGYTF. V usage is TRBV30 and J usage is TRBJ1-2; D possibly corresponds to TRBD1 (5 bases). From germline, CDR1 is GTSNPN and CDR2 SVGIG (reference sequence). Trimming left V 0 bases short and J 0 bases short, with 8 bases between. The CDR3 is made up of 14 amino acids.

The chain has TRBV5-1 and TRBJ1-2; weak D call: TRBD1 (6 bases). Germline assignment: CDR1 SGHRS and CDR2 YFSETQ. The CDR3 has 15 residues. The ends were cut back, 4 bases at V and 4 bases at J, with 17 bases in the middle. CDR3 loop: CASSALGGQGYGYTF. Here the CDR3 DNA reads TGCGCCAGCAGCGCCTTGGGGGGGCAGGGCTATGGCTACACCTTC.

The chain employs TRBV4-1 and TRBJ2-5, with TRBD2 identical over 10 bases. V trimming: 0 bases; J trimming: 2 bases; junction bases outside the gene matches: 6. Germline lookup yields CDR1 MGHRA and CDR2 YSYEKL. The CDR3 sequence is 17 residues long. The CDR3 sequence is CASSQDLTSGFQETQYF. The DNA for the CDR3 is TGCGCCAGCAGCCAAGATTTGACTAGCGGGTTTCAAGAGACCCAGTACTTC.

The chain carries TRBV18 and TRBJ2-2; no firm D call. The V and J ends lost 3 bases and 1 base respectively, with 6 bases between them. From germline, CDR1 is KGHSH and CDR2 LQKENI. The CDR3 totals 14 residues. The chain's CDR3 is CASSPQRNTGELFF. The CDR3 nucleotides read TGTGCCAGCTCACCTCAGCGGAACACCGGGGAGCTGTTTTTT.

The chain is built from TRBV9 and TRBJ1-1, with 8 nucleotides matching TRBD1. Trimming at V came to 4 bases and at J to 4 bases, leaving 9 bases not matched to a gene. The CDR3 runs 15 residues. CDR1 and CDR2 from the germline V gene are SGDLS and YYNGEE. In nucleotides, the CDR3 is TGTGCCAGCAGCCCACAGGGGGTGGGGAGCACTGAAGCTTTCTTT. Translation gives CASSPQGVGSTEAFF. Full variable domain (rest looked up from reference TRBV9 and TRBJ1-1): DSGVTQTPKHLITATGQRVTLRCSPRSGDLSVYWYQQSLDQGLQFLIQYYNGEERAKGNILERFSAQQFPDLHSELNLSSLELGDSALYFCASSPQGVGSTEAFFGQGTRLTVV.

The V gene is TRBV5-4, the J gene TRBJ2-5; D is possibly TRBD1 (6 bases). This CDR3 spans 15 amino acids. V lost 0 bases, J lost 1 base, and 10 bases lay in between. The germline V gene has CDR1 SGHNT and CDR2 YYREEE (reference sequence). The CDR3 DNA reads TGTGCCAGCAGCTTGGACAGGGTTGGCCAAGAGACCCAGTACTTC. Its protein is CASSLDRVGQETQYF.

V usage is TRBV18 and J usage is TRBJ1-2; TRBD1 agrees at 9 bases. The J segment lost 6 bases and the V segment lost 6 bases, leaving 11 bases of the junction unmatched. The CDR3 extends over 15 amino acids. Germline lookup yields CDR1 KGHSH and CDR2 LQKENI. Here the CDR3 reads CASSSQGATSDGYTF. The CDR3 DNA reads TGTGCCAGCTCTTCACAGGGGGCGACTTCAGATGGCTACACCTTC.

The DNA of the CDR3 is TGTGCCGTCGGGGGGAGCTCCTACAATGAGCAGTTCTTC. Its translation: CAVGGSSYNEQFF. The V call is TRBV28, the J call TRBJ2-1; 7 positions agree with TRBD2. Germline CDR1 and CDR2: MDHEN and SYDVKM. V gave up 11 bases and J gave up 0 bases; unmatched junction bases: 4. The CDR3 has 13 residues.